The clone carrying this TCR beta chain was observed at least ten times. Antigen: not known. CD8+CD4-CCR7+CD45RA+ sorting gave the naive CD8 T cells. The record originates from a study of molecular identifiers for immune sequencing clone quantification. Across the whole study: Four of five splits of RNA from about 20,000 or 100,000 naive CD8 cells were sequenced in replicates. Study results and caveats: Under 1% of molecules in naive cells, but over 99% of effector molecules, belonged to clones above 20 RNA copies.

TCRdb re-analysed the PCR reads in MiXCR, keeping a single row per CDR3 protein. Altogether over 600,000 distinct CDR3 sequences are present, 15% to 20% being singletons, with the ten largest covering 0.85% to 0.9%. Germline CDR1 and CDR2: SGHRS and YFSETQ. Deletions cut 7 bases from V and 5 bases from J, with 18 bases between. The CDR3 runs to 14 residues. The sample was naive CD8+ T cells from blood, with Jurkat cell RNA spiked in. Subset described: FACS-sorted CD8+CD4-CCR7+CD45RA+ naive T cells. The sequence was obtained from a human donor in good health. Some libraries in this study had Jurkat cell RNA spiked in. The V call is TRBV5-1, the J call TRBJ1-1; D not resolved. The CDR3, as DNA: TGCGCCAGCGCCCCGGAAAATAGCTGGACTGAAGCTTTCTTT. Translation: CASAPENSWTEAFF.